This TCR beta chain was recovered during a study of T cell repertoires in cytomegalovirus infection. TCRdb re-derived calls from the reads in MiXCR, one entry per CDR3 protein. Among more than 350,000 distinct CDR3 sequences, approximately 32% were seen once, and the ten largest hold roughly 15%. About this clonotype itself: At one boundary the junction diverges from the germline segment, which might be a read error.

The CDR3 consists of 15 residues. Germline CDR1 and CDR2: LNHDA and SQIVND (reference sequence). The specimen was PBMCs. The TCR sequence derives from a human donor in good health (CMV status not recorded). Some clones in this sample may be carry-over from other donors' samples. The gene calls are TRBV19 and TRBJ2-2, with TRBD2 as a possible D gene (5 bases). CDR3 nucleotide sequence: TGTGCAAGTAGTTTTCTCGTGATGAACACCGGGGATCTGTTTTTT. It encodes CASSFLVMNTGDLFF.